One and the same sample provided the 30 T cell receptor beta chains below, sequenced in a study of T-cell reconstitution after alpha-beta-depleted transplantation in children. For TCRbeta, the library was prepared with unique molecular identifiers. TCRdb redid the calling of the PCR reads with MiXCR, one entry per CDR3 protein. The sample consists of some 200,000 distinct CDR3 sequences, 13% to 15% of them appearing once. The sequences come from PBMCs from the stem cell graft donor, collected from the stem cell graft. These receptors came from a human donor who donated a stem cell graft to a child with acute lymphoblastic leukemia.

This clonotype occurred many times. The chain employs TRBV29-1 and TRBJ2-2; TRBD2 agrees at 7 bases. The CDR3 length is 13 residues. Germline V lookup: CDR1 SQVTM, CDR2 ANQGSEA. The V gene end was trimmed by 6 bases and the J gene end by 1 base; junction bases not matched to a gene: 2. The CDR3 loop reads CSVQRENTGELFF. The DNA for the CDR3 is TGCAGCGTGCAGCGGGAGAACACCGGGGAGCTGTTTTTT.

This clonotype has at least ten counts. The V and J genes are TRBV12-3 or TRBV12-4 and TRBJ2-1; tentatively, D is TRBD2 (6 bases). V shed 2 bases and J shed 6 bases, with 14 bases lying between them. CDR3 length: 15 residues. DNA of the CDR3: TGTGCCAGCAGTTTACGGCGCGGGGAAGGCAATGAGCAGTTCTTC. Translated: CASSLRRGEGNEQFF.

This clonotype was observed once. This rearrangement joins TRBV5-1 to TRBJ1-3, with D perhaps TRBD1 (5 bases). This CDR3 is 15 amino acids long. CDR1 and CDR2 (germline): SGHRS, YFSETQ. Trimming stripped 0 bases from V and 8 bases from J, with 15 bases between. The CDR3 protein is CASSLVGDPVDTIYF. Here the CDR3 DNA reads TGCGCCAGCAGCTTGGTGGGGGACCCTGTGGACACCATATATTTT.

This clonotype was detected many times. This chain links TRBV25-1 with TRBJ2-7; TRBD1 matches at 8 bases. This CDR3 spans 13 amino acids. The germline gives CDR1 MGHDK, CDR2 SYGVNS. J lost 3 bases, V lost 4 bases, and 2 bases had no gene match. CDR3 bases: TGTGCCAGCAGTGTACAGGGGGTCTACGAGCAGTACTTC. Protein product: CASSVQGVYEQYF.

At least ten counts were recorded for this clonotype. The chain combines TRBV27 with TRBJ2-3, with a tentative D call TRBD1 (5 bases). This CDR3 region has 14 residues. The V and J ends lost 3 bases and 6 bases respectively, with 13 bases between them. Germline CDR1 reads MNHEY; CDR2 reads SMNVEV (reference sequence). The CDR3 DNA follows: TGTGCCAGCAGTTTTGGCAGGGCCTCCGATACGCAGTATTTT. This codes for CASSFGRASDTQYF.

A word on this clonotype: One base away lies a much larger clone, so this may be a sequencing read error. This chain connects TRBV7-2 to TRBJ2-5; a weak D match, TRBD2 (6 bases). Germline loops: CDR1 SGHTA, CDR2 FQGNSA. Trimming shortened V by 5 bases and J by 6 bases, and 16 bases separated the two germline ends. The CDR3 is made up of 14 amino acids. CDR3 residues: CASSARRVQQTQYF. CDR3 DNA sequence: TGTGCCAGCAGCGCAAGGAGGGTACAACAGACCCAGTACTTC.

This clonotype has a count of ten or more. The chain couples TRBV7-8 to TRBJ2-2; TRBD2 matches at 8 bases. CDR3 length: 17 residues. With V trimmed by 5 bases and J by 4 bases, 12 bases remained unmatched. Germline V gives CDR1 SGHVS, CDR2 FQNEAQ. This chain's CDR3 is CASSPRWLAGRTGELFF. CDR3 coding DNA: TGTGCCAGCAGCCCCCGTTGGCTAGCGGGCCGCACCGGGGAGCTGTTTTTT.

This clonotype was seen at least ten times. Written as DNA, the CDR3 is TGCGCCAGCAGCCCCGGACTAGCGGCTCGGGGAGGAGAGACCCAGTACTTC. Translated, it gives CASSPGLAARGGETQYF. The V gene is TRBV5-1, the J gene TRBJ2-5; 10 bases match TRBD2. The V gene end was trimmed by 4 bases and the J gene end by 4 bases; junction bases not matched to a gene: 13. Germline CDR1 SGHRS, CDR2 YFSETQ. The CDR3 extends over 17 amino acids.

The V call is TRBV29-1, the J call TRBJ1-1; D is undetermined. CDR3 length equals 13 residues. CDR1 SQVTM and CDR2 ANQGSEA come from the germline V gene. Trimming stripped 7 bases from V and 2 bases from J, with 14 bases between. CDR3 DNA sequence: TGCAGCGCCGCGCTTAGGATCAACACTGAAGCTTTCTTT. Translation gives CSAALRINTEAFF.

There are a few counts of this clonotype. The J gene is TRBJ1-1, the V gene TRBV19; D ambiguous. Germline V gene data show CDR1 as LNHDA and CDR2 as SQIVND (reference sequence). V was shortened by 4 bases and J by 5 bases, with 11 bases between the two germline ends. The CDR3 runs 13 residues. CDR3 nucleotide sequence: TGTGCCAGTAGTAGTGGCCGGAAGACTGAAGCTTTCTTT. Its protein product is CASSSGRKTEAFF.

This clonotype was seen ten or more times. The gene calls are TRBV12-3 or TRBV12-4 and TRBJ2-7; 8 nucleotides align to TRBD1. The CDR3 extends over 14 amino acids. The V gene end was trimmed by 7 bases and the J gene end by 1 base; junction bases not matched to a gene: 6. The CDR3 protein is CASTAGQVSYEQYF. CDR3 DNA sequence: TGTGCCAGCACCGCGGGACAGGTATCCTACGAGCAGTACTTC.

To note about this clonotype: A much bigger clone sits one base away, suggesting this may be a read error. The chain joins TRBV12-3 or TRBV12-4 to TRBJ2-3; the match to TRBD2 covers 14 bases. The CDR3 is made up of 15 amino acids. DNA of the CDR3: TGTGCCAGCAGCCGGACTAGCGGGAGGCCAGATACGCACTATTTT. Its protein product is CASSRTSGRPDTHYF.

The J gene is TRBJ2-6, the V gene TRBV10-3; D possibly matches TRBD1 or TRBD2 (5 bases each). Germline V gene sequence: CDR1 ENHRY, CDR2 SYGVKD. V was clipped by 6 bases and J by 1 base, with 34 bases between them. CDR3 length: 23 residues. CDR3 coding DNA: TGTGCCATCAGGAGGGGCCCGGTGACCGGGACGGACGTCTACCGTTCTGGGGCCAACGTCCTGACTTTC. Translated: CAIRRGPVTGTDVYRSGANVLTF.

The CDR3 nucleotides are TGCGCCAGCAGCGTGGGACCGCTAGGGCTTACGGAGACCCAGTACTTC. It encodes CASSVGPLGLTETQYF. This chain uses TRBV5-1 with TRBJ2-5, with D perhaps given as TRBD1 or TRBD2 (5 bases each). Trimming removed 4 bases at V and 5 bases at J, with 21 bases between. CDR1 and CDR2 (germline): SGHRS, YFSETQ. The CDR3 is 16 amino acids.

The chain has TRBV5-1 and TRBJ2-1; no clear D. Looked up from germline, CDR1 is SGHRS and CDR2 is YFSETQ. The ends were cut back, 0 bases at V and 8 bases at J, with 12 bases in the middle. This CDR3 region has 14 residues. The CDR3 protein is CASSLGLGEDEQFF. The DNA for the CDR3 is TGCGCCAGCAGCTTGGGGCTAGGAGAGGATGAGCAGTTCTTC.

This chain uses TRBV27 with TRBJ2-7; 10 bases fit TRBD2. Germline V gene sequence: CDR1 MNHEY, CDR2 SMNVEV (reference sequence). The CDR3 sequence is 16 residues long. Germline trimming cut 6 bases from V and 4 bases from J; bases unmatched to any gene: 12. The CDR3 region has the DNA TGTGCCAGCAGACCCTGGGGAGCTAGCGGGAGTTACGAGCAGTACTTC. This gives the protein CASRPWGASGSYEQYF.

The V gene is TRBV20-1, the J gene TRBJ2-3; 7 bases map to TRBD2. This CDR3 spans 15 amino acids. CDR1 DFQATT and CDR2 SNEGSKA come from the germline V gene (reference sequence). J was trimmed by 3 bases and V by 3 bases; bases with no gene match: 9. CDR3 region: CSAREAGWSTDTQYF. The CDR3 DNA reads TGCAGTGCTAGGGAAGCGGGATGGTCGACAGATACGCAGTATTTT.

This clonotype was counted ten times or more. The V call is TRBV20-1, the J call TRBJ2-5; possible D gene TRBD1, 5 bases. CDR3 length: 15 amino acids. Trimming took off 2 bases at V and 2 bases at J, with 15 bases between the two ends. Germline V lookup: CDR1 DFQATT, CDR2 SNEGSKA (reference sequence). CDR3 nucleotide sequence: TGCAGTGCTAGAATTGCGGCAGGGCAGCAAGAGACCCAGTACTTC. Protein product: CSARIAAGQQETQYF.

For this clonotype: This may be a read error, as it is one base from a much larger clone. V usage is TRBV7-6 and J usage is TRBJ2-7; TRBD1 or TRBD2 may be the D gene (5 bases each). Germline CDR1 SGHVS, CDR2 FNYEAQ. The CDR3 is 13 amino acids. CDR3 sequence (DNA): TGTGCCGGCAGGGACGGTCCTAATAACGAGCAGTACTTC. As protein: CAGRDGPNNEQYF.

This clonotype was observed a few times. The chain has TRBV28 and TRBJ2-6; D unresolved. Germline loops: CDR1 MDHEN, CDR2 SYDVKM. The CDR3 is 17 residues long. Trimming removed 5 bases from V and 0 bases from J, with 14 bases in between. CDR3 amino acids: CASSPSSGASGANVLTF. CDR3 DNA sequence: TGTGCCAGCAGTCCCAGTTCAGGCGCCTCTGGGGCCAACGTCCTGACTTTC. The whole variable domain, remainder taken from reference TRBV28 and TRBJ2-6, is DVKVTQSSRYLVKRTGEKVFLECVQDMDHENMFWYRQDPGLGLRLIYFSYDVKMKEKGDIPEGYSVSREKKERFSLILESASTNQTSMYLCASSPSSGASGANVLTFGAGSRLTVL.

This clonotype was picked up a small number of times. This chain uses TRBV4-1 with TRBJ1-3; D gene unclear. The germline gives CDR1 MGHRA, CDR2 YSYEKL. There are 15 residues in the CDR3. Trimming took off 4 bases at V and 1 base at J, with 11 bases between the two ends. This CDR3 is CASSPGPQSGNTIYF. CDR3 in DNA: TGCGCCAGCAGCCCCGGGCCACAATCTGGAAACACCATATATTTT.

The rearrangement links TRBV30 to TRBJ2-2; D is perhaps TRBD1 or TRBD2 (5 bases each). Trimming pared 3 bases from V and 1 base from J, leaving 15 bases between. The germline gives CDR1 GTSNPN, CDR2 SVGIG (reference sequence). CDR3 size: 16 residues. The CDR3 sequence is CAWRGVSAENTGELFF. CDR3 nucleotide sequence: TGTGCCTGGAGGGGGGTCTCAGCGGAGAACACCGGGGAGCTGTTTTTT.

This clonotype was counted only a few times. V is TRBV5-1 and J is TRBJ2-1; possible D gene TRBD2, 5 bases. V lost 0 bases to trimming and J lost 5 bases, with 9 bases between them. From germline, CDR1 is SGHRS and CDR2 YFSETQ. The length of the CDR3 is 14 residues. The CDR3 region has the DNA TGCGCCAGCAGCTTGGGAGGGATGGACAATGAGCAGTTCTTC. It is translated as CASSLGGMDNEQFF. Complete variable domain (other parts from reference TRBV5-1 and TRBJ2-1): KAGVTQTPRYLIKTRGQQVTLSCSPISGHRSVSWYQQTPGQGLQFLFEYFSETQRNKGNFPGRFSGRQFSNSRSEMNVSTLELGDSALYLCASSLGGMDNEQFFGPGTRLTVL.

This clonotype was found many times. The chain employs TRBV24-1 and TRBJ1-5, with a possible D match to TRBD1 (6 bases). Looked up from germline, CDR1 is KGHDR and CDR2 is SFDVKD. Trimming left V 4 bases short and J 6 bases short, with 18 bases between. The CDR3 consists of 16 residues. CDR3 DNA sequence: TGTGCCACCAGTGACCGACAGGCCGCAGGTAGTCAGCCCCAGCATTTT. It translates to CATSDRQAAGSQPQHF.

This clonotype was counted only a few times. The V and J genes are TRBV6-1 and TRBJ2-4; the match to TRBD1 covers 7 bases. V dropped 5 bases and J dropped 12; count of bases not matched to a gene: 19. From germline, CDR1 is MNHNS and CDR2 SASEGT. This CDR3 is built from 16 residues. CDR3 in amino acids: CASSRQGPSHGGSQYF. Here the CDR3 DNA reads TGTGCCAGCAGTCGACAGGGTCCCTCGCATGGGGGCAGTCAGTACTTC.

Many counts were recorded for this clonotype. This chain uses TRBV5-1 with TRBJ1-2; weak D call: TRBD1 (5 bases). CDR1 SGHRS and CDR2 YFSETQ come from the germline V gene. The CDR3 sequence is 18 residues long. Trimming took 4 bases from V and 3 from J, leaving 25 bases between them. CDR3 DNA sequence: TGCGCCAGCAGCACCGAGGGCCGAACAGGAGGCGGGGACTATGGCTACACCTTC. Its protein product is CASSTEGRTGGGDYGYTF.

This clonotype has ten or more counts. The rearrangement links TRBV7-2 to TRBJ2-1, with 7 bases matching TRBD2. The CDR3 is 22 amino acids. V shed 7 bases, J shed 8 bases, and the junction held 35 bases outside the gene matches. Germline assignment: CDR1 SGHTA and CDR2 FQGNSA. This CDR3 reads CASIGEGIFILGRERRSYEQFF. CDR3 DNA sequence: TGTGCCAGCATCGGGGAAGGGATTTTTATTTTAGGGCGGGAGAGAAGAAGCTATGAGCAGTTCTTC.

This chain uses TRBV6-4 with TRBJ1-2; the D gene is possibly TRBD1 (5 bases). This CDR3 comprises 13 residues. Germline lookup yields CDR1 MRHNA and CDR2 SNTAGT. V lost 6 bases and J 0 bases, leaving 8 bases between the germline ends. The CDR3 DNA reads TGTGCCAGCAGCCCGGACACTAACTATGGCTACACCTTC. It translates to CASSPDTNYGYTF.

The genes are TRBV5-1 and TRBJ1-1; D not resolved. Trimming removed 3 bases at V and 2 bases at J, with 11 bases between. This CDR3 spans 14 amino acids. The germline CDR1 and CDR2 sequences are SGHRS and YFSETQ. The CDR3 reads CASSSTSGNTEAFF. DNA of the CDR3: TGCGCCAGCAGCTCCACGTCGGGTAACACTGAAGCTTTCTTT.

The chain recombines TRBV5-6 with TRBJ2-5, with TRBD2 matching over 11 bases. The ends lost 4 bases at V and 3 bases at J; junction bases unmatched: 5. Germline CDR1 reads SGHDT; CDR2 reads YYEEEE. This CDR3 is built from 15 residues. CDR3 in DNA: TGTGCCAGCAGCGCGGGACTAGCGGAAAAAGAGACCCAGTACTTC. Its translation is CASSAGLAEKETQYF.